This T cell receptor beta chain was captured in a study of OX40 agonist ivuxolimab in advanced cancers. Assay used: immunoSEQ multiplex PCR; TCRdb lists only in-frame clones, some missing. The data show roughly 56,000 clones, approximately 85% seen once. The CDR3 runs to 16 residues. Trimming shortened V by 3 bases and J by 6 bases, and 21 bases separated the two germline ends. Germline V lookup: CDR1 ENHRY, CDR2 SYGVKD. The rearrangement uses TRBV10-3 and TRBJ2-7, with D perhaps TRBD1 or TRBD2 (5 bases each). This specimen was CD4+ or CD8+ T cells sorted from blood, taken in a trial of the OX40 agonist ivuxolimab. The clonotype originates from an adult with an advanced solid tumor such as melanoma, head and neck, liver or kidney cancer. CDR3 residues: CAISDNVRAPGGEQYF. The CDR3 DNA reads as TGTGCCATCAGTGATAACGTCAGGGCTCCTGGGGGCGAGCAGTACTTC.